The 17 T cell receptor beta chains listed next were all sequenced from one sample in a study of blood T cell repertoires in COVID-19. Only in-frame clones appear in the TCRdb table, and some are missing; sequencing was by immunoSEQ multiplex PCR. The table shows some 110,000 clones, with roughly 92% occurring only once. Sequences were obtained from peripheral blood. These receptor sequences come from a man aged 45-65 years with COVID-19, enrolled during active disease.

V usage is TRBV19 and J usage is TRBJ2-2, with D unresolved. Germline V CDR1 and CDR2: LNHDA, SQIVND (reference sequence). The CDR3 extends over 12 amino acids. Trimming removed 6 bases at V and 3 bases at J, with 5 bases between. The CDR3 region is CASSLDTGELFF. The CDR3 DNA reads TGTGCCAGTAGCCTCGACACCGGGGAGCTGTTTTTT.

The rearrangement uses TRBV19 and TRBJ1-3, with TRBD1 identical over 9 bases. Losses at the gene ends were 5 bases for V and 3 bases for J; bases not matched to a gene: 5. The length of the CDR3 is 15 residues. The germline V gene has CDR1 LNHDA and CDR2 SQIVND (reference sequence). This CDR3 reads CASSDNRGHGNTIYF. In DNA form, the CDR3 reads TGTGCCAGTAGTGATAACAGGGGGCATGGAAACACCATATATTTT.

This clone came up once. The genes are TRBV5-6 and TRBJ1-2; D remains unclear. Trimming took 2 bases from V and 6 from J, leaving 11 bases between them. The CDR3 covers 13 residues. The germline V gene has CDR1 SGHDT and CDR2 YYEEEE. CDR3 nucleotides: TGTGCCAGCAGCTTACTGGGGAGAGATGGCTACACCTTC. This gives the protein CASSLLGRDGYTF. Full variable domain (rest looked up from reference TRBV5-6 and TRBJ1-2): DAGVTQSPTHLIKTRGQQVTLRCSPKSGHDTVSWYQQALGQGPQFIFQYYEEEERQRGNFPDRFSGHQFPNYSSELNVNALLLGDSALYLCASSLLGRDGYTFGSGTRLTVV.

The J gene is TRBJ2-1, the V gene TRBV19; 9 nucleotides line up with TRBD2. Germline trimming cut 6 bases from V and 5 bases from J; bases unmatched to any gene: 11. CDR1 and CDR2 from the germline V gene are LNHDA and SQIVND (reference sequence). The CDR3 runs to 16 residues. The CDR3 reads CASRVGGVAGDNEQFF. DNA of the CDR3: TGTGCCAGTAGAGTCGGCGGGGTAGCGGGAGACAATGAGCAGTTCTTC.

This sequence joins TRBV4-1 and TRBJ1-5; unclear D gene. Germline CDR1 MGHRA, CDR2 YSYEKL. Trimming took 0 bases from V and 4 from J, leaving 10 bases between them. There are 15 residues in the CDR3. The CDR3 sequence is CASSQDPGGNQPQHF. The DNA for the CDR3 is TGCGCCAGCAGCCAAGATCCGGGTGGGAATCAGCCCCAGCATTTT.

The genes are TRBV19 and TRBJ2-3; D is ambiguous. The CDR3 is 16 residues long. V was cut by 3 bases and J by 2 bases, with 15 bases left in between. CDR1 LNHDA and CDR2 SQIVND come from the germline V gene (reference sequence). CDR3 sequence (DNA): TGTGCCAGTAGTATTTCGTGGGCGCGCCACACAGATACGCAGTATTTT. Its protein product is CASSISWARHTDTQYF.

The chain recombines TRBV5-5 with TRBJ1-6; TRBD1 matches at 12 bases. Germline V gene lookup returns CDR1 SGHKS and CDR2 YYEKEE (reference sequence). Trimming cost V 4 bases and J 7 bases; bases outside gene matches: 12. The CDR3 has 18 residues. The CDR3 DNA follows: TGTGCCAGCAGCCCGACAACGGGACAGGGGGCGCGGAATTCACCCCTCCACTTT. Residues: CASSPTTGQGARNSPLHF.

CDR3 DNA sequence: TGTGCCAGCAGTGGTCCGGTCCTCGGGGGTAGTGAAGCTTTCTTT. Translation gives CASSGPVLGGSEAFF. V usage is TRBV2 and J usage is TRBJ1-1; tentative D call: TRBD1 (5 bases). Looked up from germline, CDR1 is SNHLY and CDR2 is FYNNEI. This CDR3 contains 15 residues. Trimming took 4 bases from V and 7 from J, leaving 19 bases between them.

This chain uses TRBV24-1 with TRBJ1-1, with 10 bases matching TRBD1. The germline gives CDR1 KGHDR, CDR2 SFDVKD. V trimming: 3 bases; J trimming: 4 bases; junction bases outside the gene matches: 4. CDR3 length: 15 amino acids. CDR3 region: CATSDGQGGSTEAFF. In DNA, the CDR3 is TGTGCCACCAGTGATGGACAGGGGGGGAGCACTGAAGCTTTCTTT.

For this clone: Germline and junction disagree at one end, which may indicate a read error. J is TRBJ2-1 and V is TRBV18; 7 nucleotides align to TRBD2. The germline V gene has CDR1 KGHSH and CDR2 LQKENI. The CDR3 totals 12 residues. CDR3: CANSTSGTEQFF. The CDR3 nucleotides read TGTGCCAACTCAACCAGCGGGACCGAGCAGTTCTTC. Full variable domain (outside the CDR3, taken from reference TRBV18 and TRBJ2-1): NAGVMQNPRHLVRRRGQEARLRCSPMKGHSHVYWYRQLPEEGLKFMVYLQKENIIDESGMPKERFSAEFPKEGPSILRIQQVVRGDSAAYFCANSTSGTEQFFGPGTRLTVL.

The V gene is TRBV6-5, the J gene TRBJ1-5; TRBD1 agrees at 11 bases. With 7 bases clipped from V and 7 bases from J, the junction kept 9 bases outside the gene matches. This CDR3 region has 15 residues. Germline CDR1 and CDR2: MNHEY and SVGAGI. The CDR3 sequence: CASNLGQGAGQPQHF. CDR3 coding DNA: TGTGCCAGCAACCTTGGACAGGGGGCGGGGCAGCCCCAGCATTTT.

This clone was detected only a few times. The gene calls are TRBV10-3 and TRBJ2-5; 7 bases map to TRBD1. Germline values: CDR1 ENHRY, CDR2 SYGVKD. The CDR3 is 14 residues long. J lost 1 base, V lost 6 bases, and 5 bases had no gene match. CDR3 loop: CAISEGTAQETQYF. The CDR3 DNA is TGTGCCATCAGCGAAGGGACAGCCCAAGAGACCCAGTACTTC.

The chain is built from TRBV10-3 and TRBJ2-1; D perhaps matches TRBD2 (7 bases). Germline CDR1 reads ENHRY; CDR2 reads SYGVKD. This CDR3 is 13 amino acids long. The ends were cut back, 6 bases at V and 9 bases at J, with 15 bases in the middle. The CDR3 region is CAIRGGGRSEQFF. Here the CDR3 DNA reads TGTGCCATCAGAGGCGGGGGCCGGTCTGAGCAGTTCTTC.

V usage is TRBV9 and J usage is TRBJ2-5; D is perhaps TRBD2 (6 bases). The CDR3 has 15 residues. Trimming stripped 0 bases from V and 6 bases from J, with 15 bases between. Germline V gives CDR1 SGDLS, CDR2 YYNGEE. The CDR3 sequence: CASSVDGGSGQTQYF. As DNA, the CDR3 is TGTGCCAGCAGCGTAGACGGGGGTTCTGGGCAGACCCAGTACTTC.

V is TRBV6-2 or TRBV6-3 and J is TRBJ2-1; 8 bases agree with TRBD2. The germline V gene encodes CDR1 MNHEY and CDR2 SVGEGT. This CDR3 comprises 15 residues. With 2 bases clipped from V and 7 bases from J, the junction kept 7 bases outside the gene matches. The CDR3 reads CASSYGAGVQNEQFF. The CDR3 coding sequence is TGTGCCAGCAGTTACGGAGCGGGAGTACAAAATGAGCAGTTCTTC.

The chain links TRBV7-2 to TRBJ1-2, with TRBD1 matching 8 bases. The CDR3 loop spans 13 amino acids. V was clipped by 5 bases and J by 4 bases; unmatched bases: 3. Germline V gene data show CDR1 as SGHTA and CDR2 as FQGNSA. Here the CDR3 DNA reads TGTGCCAGCAGCCCCGACAGGGGCTATGGCTACACCTTC. Its protein product is CASSPDRGYGYTF.

The gene calls are TRBV7-2 and TRBJ1-2; TRBD1 aligns across 9 bases. Germline assignment: CDR1 SGHTA and CDR2 FQGNSA. The CDR3 is 13 residues long. V shed 1 base and J 8 bases; nucleotides not matched to a gene: 2. The CDR3, as DNA: TGTGCCAGCAGCTTAGACAGGGGGCGGGGCTACACCTTC. It codes for CASSLDRGRGYTF.